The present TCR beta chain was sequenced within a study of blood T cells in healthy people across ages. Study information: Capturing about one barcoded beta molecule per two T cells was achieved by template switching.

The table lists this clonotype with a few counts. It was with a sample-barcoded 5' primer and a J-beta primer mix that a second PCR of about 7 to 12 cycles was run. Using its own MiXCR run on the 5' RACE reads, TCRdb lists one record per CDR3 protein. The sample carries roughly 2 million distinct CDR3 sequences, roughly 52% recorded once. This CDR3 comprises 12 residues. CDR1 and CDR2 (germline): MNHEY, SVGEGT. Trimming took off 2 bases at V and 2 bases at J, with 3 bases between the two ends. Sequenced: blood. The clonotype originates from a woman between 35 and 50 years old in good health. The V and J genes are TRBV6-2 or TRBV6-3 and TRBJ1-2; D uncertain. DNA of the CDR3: TGTGCCAGCAGTTACCTGAACTATGGCTACACCTTC. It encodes CASSYLNYGYTF.